This record concerns one T cell receptor (beta chain) sequence. Its antigen is undetermined. This specimen comes from a study of beta chain features in type 1 diabetes. Study as a whole: Cells sorted and examined across all samples totaled approximately 100,000,000.

The germline gives CDR1 SGDLS, CDR2 YYNGEE. V gave up 2 bases and J gave up 0 bases, with 10 bases separating them. The CDR3 has 15 amino acids. Whole-study findings and limits: Within the patient group, naive, central memory and Treg TCRB repertoires appeared more similar to each other than within healthy donors. Shortening of TCRB CDR3s, moderate but significant, appeared in all four CD4+ subsets of Type 1 diabetes patients.

cDNA synthesis used the whole RNA isolate, giving expressed TCRB sequences. Around 3.9 million reads on average were seen across naive, central memory and regulatory T cell samples. Libraries were prepared by immunoSEQ multiplex PCR; TCRdb keeps only in-frame clonotypes and omits some of them. The table lists roughly 150,000 clones, roughly 63% of them singletons. Sequences were obtained from naive CD4+ T cells from blood. This TCR came from a man between 25 and 39 years old with type 1 diabetes. V usage is TRBV9 and J usage is TRBJ2-3; a weak D match, TRBD2 (6 bases). CDR3 amino acids: CASSVSSGSTDTQYF. DNA of the CDR3: TGTGCCAGCAGCGTGAGTAGCGGCAGCACAGATACGCAGTATTTT.